The 24 T cell receptor beta chains given below trace back to one sample, sequenced in a study of radiotherapy plus CTLA-4 blockade in lung cancer (dated by TCRdb to the late 2010s). The library was obtained by the immunoSEQ multiplex PCR assay. This is the immuneACCESS table as TCRdb keeps it, with only in-frame sequences that have V and J called. A part of the clones is gone; compared with another copy, unresolved V genes explain less than half, and the rest is unexplained. The sample table holds over 100,000 clones, of which 75% to 90% were seen once. The ten largest make up just under 7% of the sample. The sequences come from peripheral blood, collected from a patient treated with radiotherapy plus ipilimumab. These receptors were taken from a human donor with non-small cell lung cancer that progressed on radiotherapy plus ipilimumab.

This sequence joins TRBV18 and TRBJ2-1; 11 bases align to TRBD2. The CDR3 sequence is 14 residues long. Germline loops: CDR1 KGHSH, CDR2 LQKENI. J was trimmed by 9 bases and V by 2 bases; bases with no gene match: 3. CDR3 coding DNA: TGTGCCAGCTCACCAACTAGCGGGAGTGTTGAGCAGTTCTTC. It translates to CASSPTSGSVEQFF.

This chain connects TRBV28 to TRBJ1-1; TRBD1 agrees at 7 bases. The CDR3 sequence is 14 residues long. The germline V gene encodes CDR1 MDHEN and CDR2 SYDVKM. The J segment lost 0 bases and the V segment lost 7 bases, leaving 5 bases of the junction unmatched. This CDR3 reads CASITGAMNTEAFF. DNA of the CDR3: TGTGCCAGCATAACAGGGGCCATGAACACTGAAGCTTTCTTT.

V is TRBV9 and J is TRBJ1-3; the D gene is possibly TRBD1 (5 bases). V was clipped by 0 bases and J by 6 bases, with 16 bases between them. The CDR3 spans 16 residues. The V gene's germline CDR1 is SGDLS and CDR2 YYNGEE. In DNA, the CDR3 is TGTGCCAGCAGCGTAGCCGGGACGGTTCCCCAAAACACCATATATTTT. It is translated as CASSVAGTVPQNTIYF. Supplemented by reference TRBV9 and TRBJ1-3, the full variable domain reads DSGVTQTPKHLITATGQRVTLRCSPRSGDLSVYWYQQSLDQGLQFLIQYYNGEERAKGNILERFSAQQFPDLHSELNLSSLELGDSALYFCASSVAGTVPQNTIYFGEGSWLTVV.

Remarks on this clone: An end of the junction does not agree with germline; a read error may underlie this. This rearrangement joins TRBV30 to TRBJ2-3; D is unresolved. Germline V CDR1 and CDR2: GTSNPN, SVGIG (reference sequence). The CDR3 is made up of 13 amino acids. CDR3 bases: TGTGCCTGGAATTTCGGTCGCACAGATACGCAGTGTTTT. As protein: CAWNFGRTDTQCF.

The chain combines TRBV25-1 with TRBJ2-5; D might be TRBD1 (6 bases). In germline, CDR1 is MGHDK, CDR2 SYGVNS. V lost 6 bases to trimming and J lost 5 bases, with 7 bases between them. This CDR3 spans 11 amino acids. The CDR3: CASRRGETQYF. DNA of the CDR3: TGTGCCAGCAGAAGGGGGGAGACCCAGTACTTC.

This clone was recorded once. The rearrangement joins TRBV19 to TRBJ1-4; D remains unclear. V was pared by 5 bases and J by 1 base, with 11 bases between. The CDR3 totals 15 residues. The germline V gene has CDR1 LNHDA and CDR2 SQIVND (reference sequence). The CDR3 DNA reads TGTGCCAGTAGTCCCTCTCAAGTAACTAATGAAAAACTGTTTTTT. This encodes CASSPSQVTNEKLFF.

The chain has TRBV15 and TRBJ2-1; 10 positions match TRBD2. Germline trimming cut 0 bases from V and 5 bases from J; bases unmatched to any gene: 4. The germline gives CDR1 LNHNV, CDR2 YYDKDF (reference sequence). This CDR3 has 16 amino acids. CDR3 region: CATSRDGSGRNNEQFF. CDR3 bases: TGTGCCACCAGCAGAGACGGTAGCGGGAGGAACAATGAGCAGTTCTTC.

J is TRBJ2-5 and V is TRBV5-1; TRBD2 might be the D (5 bases). The CDR3 consists of 13 residues. Trimming took off 2 bases at V and 5 bases at J, with 10 bases between the two ends. From germline, CDR1 is SGHRS and CDR2 YFSETQ. The CDR3 is CASSFGMQETQYF. The CDR3 nucleotides read TGCGCCAGCAGCTTCGGGATGCAGGAGACCCAGTACTTC. Filled out from reference TRBV5-1 and TRBJ2-5, the complete variable domain reads KAGVTQTPRYLIKTRGQQVTLSCSPISGHRSVSWYQQTPGQGLQFLFEYFSETQRNKGNFPGRFSGRQFSNSRSEMNVSTLELGDSALYLCASSFGMQETQYFGPGTRLLVL.

V is TRBV19 and J is TRBJ2-5; D is perhaps TRBD1 (6 bases). The assigned J gene may be wrong: the sequence end matches TRBJ2-7 better. Germline V gene lookup returns CDR1 LNHDA and CDR2 SQIVND (reference sequence). This CDR3 is 13 amino acids long. CDR3 in amino acids: CASSKDSTYEQYF. DNA of the CDR3: TGTGCCAGTAGTAAGGACAGTACCTACGAGCAGTACTTC.

The J gene is TRBJ2-7, the V gene TRBV2, with D unclear. This CDR3 is built from 12 residues. The V gene lost 2 bases and the J gene lost 4 bases, with 6 bases spanning the gap. The germline V gene encodes CDR1 SNHLY and CDR2 FYNNEI. The CDR3: CASSEFRYEQYF. The CDR3 nucleotides are TGTGCCAGCAGTGAATTTCGGTACGAGCAGTACTTC.

The chain is built from TRBV13 and TRBJ2-7, with D unclear. CDR1 is PRHDT, CDR2 FYEKMQ, per germline (reference sequence). Trimming pared 6 bases from V and 3 bases from J, leaving 12 bases between. The CDR3 loop spans 13 amino acids. The CDR3 region is CASRSVSGYEQYF. The CDR3 region has the DNA TGTGCCAGCAGAAGTGTCTCCGGCTACGAGCAGTACTTC.

The chain is built from TRBV4-2 and TRBJ2-7; TRBD1 agrees at 10 bases. The CDR3 consists of 16 residues. CDR1 is LGHNA and CDR2 is YNFKEQ in the germline V gene. V trimming: 5 bases; J trimming: 0 bases; junction bases outside the gene matches: 7. In nucleotides, the CDR3 is TGTGCCAGCAGCTTGGGACAGGGGATGACCTCCTACGAGCAGTACTTC. Protein product: CASSLGQGMTSYEQYF.

The chain recombines TRBV10-2 with TRBJ1-1; D perhaps matches TRBD1 (5 bases). Germline V gene sequence: CDR1 WSHSY, CDR2 SAAADI. The CDR3 consists of 13 residues. V was pared by 6 bases and J by 4 bases, with 12 bases between. The CDR3 DNA reads TGCGCCAGCAGGCAGGGAGGGATCACTGAAGCTTTCTTT. Residues: CASRQGGITEAFF.

This chain uses TRBV5-1 with TRBJ1-1; D not resolved. The CDR3 length is 14 residues. Germline lookup yields CDR1 SGHRS and CDR2 YFSETQ. V lost 4 bases, J lost 0 bases, and 10 bases lay in between. The CDR3, as DNA: TGCGCCAGCAGCCGAGATTACATGAACACTGAAGCTTTCTTT. Encoded protein: CASSRDYMNTEAFF. Complete variable domain (other parts from reference TRBV5-1 and TRBJ1-1): KAGVTQTPRYLIKTRGQQVTLSCSPISGHRSVSWYQQTPGQGLQFLFEYFSETQRNKGNFPGRFSGRQFSNSRSEMNVSTLELGDSALYLCASSRDYMNTEAFFGQGTRLTVV.

This chain links TRBV20-1 with TRBJ2-1; D unclear. The CDR3 is 11 residues long. The V and J ends lost 3 bases and 6 bases respectively, with 6 bases between them. Germline values: CDR1 DFQATT, CDR2 SNEGSKA (reference sequence). The CDR3 DNA follows: TGCAGTGCTAGTGGCTTCAATGAGCAGTTCTTC. Encoded protein: CSASGFNEQFF.

The V gene is TRBV5-4, the J gene TRBJ2-1; 12 nucleotides agree with TRBD2. The junction had 4 bases not matched to a gene; V was cut back by 3 bases and J by 6 bases. CDR3 length: 15 amino acids. Germline V gives CDR1 SGHNT, CDR2 YYREEE (reference sequence). DNA for the CDR3: TGTGCCAGCAGCTCCGGACTAGCGGGAACCAATGAGCAGTTCTTC. It is translated as CASSSGLAGTNEQFF.

This chain uses TRBV7-8 with TRBJ2-3; 12 nucleotides match TRBD2. Germline assignment: CDR1 SGHVS and CDR2 FQNEAQ. The CDR3 spans 16 residues. V shed 3 bases, J shed 2 bases, and the junction held 3 bases outside the gene matches. The CDR3 DNA reads TGTGCCAGCAGCTTTTGGACTAGCGGGAACACAGATACGCAGTATTTT. The encoded protein is CASSFWTSGNTDTQYF.

The CDR3, as DNA: TGTGCCAGCCTCTGGGCAGTCAAGGATCAGCCCCAGCATTTT. As protein: CASLWAVKDQPQHF. This rearrangement joins TRBV6-6 to TRBJ1-5; no definite D call. Germline CDR1 is MNHNY and CDR2 is SVGAGI (reference sequence). The CDR3 totals 14 residues. Trimming shortened V by 8 bases and J by 5 bases, and 16 bases separated the two germline ends.

The rearrangement uses TRBV18 and TRBJ2-3; D uncertain. Germline CDR1 KGHSH, CDR2 LQKENI. The CDR3 has 14 residues. V lost 6 bases and J 2 bases, leaving 12 bases between the germline ends. The CDR3 is CASSTGRDTDTQYF. The CDR3, as DNA: TGTGCCAGCTCGACCGGAAGAGACACAGATACGCAGTATTTT.

The CDR3: CASSPSPGDTQYF. DNA of the CDR3: TGTGCCAGCAGCCCCTCCCCTGGAGATACGCAGTATTTT. J is TRBJ2-3 and V is TRBV5-8, with no clear D. The CDR3 spans 13 residues. V lost 4 bases and J 5 bases, leaving 11 bases between the germline ends. The germline gives CDR1 SGHTS, CDR2 YDEGEE.

The chain employs TRBV19 and TRBJ2-6; 8 bases agree with TRBD1. From germline, CDR1 is LNHDA and CDR2 SQIVND (reference sequence). Unmatched junction bases numbered 4, after V lost 4 bases and J lost 2 bases. The CDR3 runs to 16 residues. Here the CDR3 DNA reads TGTGCCAGTAGTACGGGACAGGCCCCTGGGGCCAACGTCCTGACTTTC. Translation: CASSTGQAPGANVLTF.

Of note for this clone: Other DNA sequences within the sample encode an identical CDR3. The chain recombines TRBV5-6 with TRBJ1-4, with D possibly TRBD1 on 5 matching bases. Deletions cut 0 bases from V and 8 bases from J, with 11 bases between. Germline values: CDR1 SGHDT, CDR2 YYEEEE. The CDR3 contains 14 residues. CDR3 nucleotides: TGTGCCAGCAGCTTGGCAGGGTATGGCGAAAAACTGTTTTTT. Translated: CASSLAGYGEKLFF.

Comment on this clone: The sample contains more than one DNA sequence encoding this CDR3. The chain joins TRBV5-1 to TRBJ1-2; D is possibly TRBD1 (5 bases). The length of the CDR3 is 12 residues. CDR1 and CDR2 from the germline V gene are SGHRS and YFSETQ. Trimming took 0 bases from V and 7 from J, leaving 7 bases between them. The CDR3 coding sequence is TGCGCCAGCAGCTTGGAAAGGGGTGGCTACACCTTC. Its translation is CASSLERGGYTF.

V usage is TRBV9 and J usage is TRBJ2-1; D might be TRBD2 (5 bases). This CDR3 has 17 residues. Germline V gene lookup returns CDR1 SGDLS and CDR2 YYNGEE. The V end was cut by 3 bases, the J end by 1 base, with 17 bases between. Here the CDR3 reads CASSGPPSGRSYNEQFF. Written as DNA, the CDR3 is TGTGCCAGCAGCGGACCCCCCAGCGGTCGTTCCTACAATGAGCAGTTCTTC.